These 28 T cell receptor beta chains came from one sample sequenced in a study of cytomegalovirus exposure and HLA in healthy donors. 13 Jbeta primers and 60 Vbeta primers were used for the PCR. Measured with immunoSEQ multiplex PCR; TCRdb has only the in-frame clones, and not every one. This table has under 200,000 clones, approximately 80% appearing once. Sequences were obtained from PBMCs. These receptors originate from a man aged 45-65 years in good health and CMV-seropositive.

This rearrangement joins TRBV18 to TRBJ1-1; 9 bases are a match to TRBD1. CDR1 is KGHSH and CDR2 is LQKENI in the germline V gene. J was trimmed by 11 bases and V by 3 bases; bases with no gene match: 7. The CDR3 runs to 13 residues. This chain's CDR3 is CASSPGQGSGAFF. The DNA for the CDR3 is TGTGCCAGCTCACCTGGACAGGGGTCAGGGGCTTTCTTT.

In its sample, this clone was seen a few times. One base away lies a much larger clone, so this may be a sequencing read error. V gene TRBV5-1 combines with J gene TRBJ2-7; 9 nucleotides align to TRBD1. Germline-derived CDR1 and CDR2 are SGHRS and YFSETQ. J was trimmed by 4 bases and V by 2 bases; bases with no gene match: 4. The CDR3 sequence is 14 residues long. The CDR3 reads CASSLGQGNYEQYF. Written as DNA, the CDR3 is TGCGCCAGCAGCTTAGGACAGGGGAATTACGAGCAGTACTTC.

This clone appeared once. The chain combines TRBV11-2 with TRBJ2-5; D is ambiguous. The V gene lost 4 bases and the J gene lost 4 bases, with 4 bases spanning the gap. The germline V gene encodes CDR1 SGHAT and CDR2 FQNNGV. The CDR3 consists of 11 residues. CDR3 residues: CASSSLETQYF. In DNA, the CDR3 is TGTGCCAGCAGCTCCTTAGAGACCCAGTACTTC.

The chain joins TRBV5-1 to TRBJ2-3, with D possibly being TRBD1 (6 bases). Germline lookup yields CDR1 SGHRS and CDR2 YFSETQ. Trimming took off 0 bases at V and 2 bases at J, with 10 bases between the two ends. The length of the CDR3 is 15 residues. The CDR3 loop reads CASSLGQGTTDTQYF. CDR3 DNA: TGCGCCAGCAGCTTGGGGCAGGGGACCACAGATACGCAGTATTTT.

The chain combines TRBV7-2 with TRBJ2-5; the match to TRBD2 covers 14 bases. From germline, CDR1 is SGHTA and CDR2 FQGNSA. The CDR3 runs 18 residues. With V trimmed by 2 bases and J by 0 bases, 5 bases remained unmatched. This chain's CDR3 is CASSLRLAGGPYQETQYF. CDR3 coding DNA: TGTGCCAGCAGCTTAAGACTAGCGGGAGGGCCCTACCAAGAGACCCAGTACTTC. The full variable domain, its missing parts supplied by reference TRBV7-2 and TRBJ2-5, is GAGVSQSPSNKVTEKGKDVELRCDPISGHTALYWYRQSLGQGLEFLIYFQGNSAPDKSGLPSDRFSAERTGGSVSTLTIQRTQQEDSAVYLCASSLRLAGGPYQETQYFGPGTRLLVL.

The rearrangement uses TRBV7-3 and TRBJ1-1; possible D gene TRBD1, 5 bases. From germline, CDR1 is SGHTA and CDR2 FQGTGA. The CDR3 length is 14 residues. The V end lost 2 bases, the J end lost 1 base, and 8 bases lay between the germline ends. The CDR3 region has the DNA TGTGCCAGCAGCTTAGGCCAGGGGAACACTGAAGCTTTCTTT. It encodes CASSLGQGNTEAFF.

The V gene is TRBV28, the J gene TRBJ1-5; TRBD1 agrees at 8 bases. Germline V CDR1 and CDR2: MDHEN, SYDVKM. With 2 bases clipped from V and 0 bases from J, the junction kept 3 bases outside the gene matches. The length of the CDR3 is 16 residues. The CDR3 here is CASSLARGHSNQPQHF. CDR3 in DNA: TGTGCCAGCAGTTTAGCCAGGGGGCATAGCAATCAGCCCCAGCATTTT.

This clone was counted only a few times. The chain combines TRBV4-3 with TRBJ1-3; 7 bases match TRBD1. The CDR3 runs to 15 residues. V gave up 0 bases and J gave up 7 bases; unmatched junction bases: 6. The germline gives CDR1 LGHNA, CDR2 YSLEER. In nucleotides, the CDR3 is TGCGCCAGCAGCCAAGATAGGGGGCTGGGGAACACCATATATTTT. This translates into CASSQDRGLGNTIYF.

As concerns this clone: At one of its ends the junction is not consistent with the germline gene, which may arise from a read error. The chain recombines TRBV7-9 with TRBJ1-1; D is unclear. CDR1 is SEHNR and CDR2 is FQNEAQ in the germline V gene (reference sequence). The CDR3 sequence is 16 residues long. The CDR3 spells CSSSQSKRLDNTEAFF. The CDR3, as DNA: TGTTCCAGCAGCCAATCCAAGCGGCTTGACAACACTGAAGCTTTCTTT.

J is TRBJ2-1 and V is TRBV27, with D perhaps TRBD2 (6 bases). V was cut by 6 bases and J by 2 bases, with 14 bases left in between. The CDR3 is 15 residues long. Germline V gives CDR1 MNHEY, CDR2 SMNVEV (reference sequence). The CDR3 region has the DNA TGTGCCAGCAGGCCGAATAGCGGAACCTACAATGAGCAGTTCTTC. This encodes CASRPNSGTYNEQFF.

The rearrangement links TRBV28 to TRBJ1-5; 7 nucleotides align to TRBD1. With V trimmed by 3 bases and J by 6 bases, 5 bases remained unmatched. Germline loops: CDR1 MDHEN, CDR2 SYDVKM. This CDR3 comprises 14 residues. The CDR3 spells CASSFRQGGQPQHF. CDR3 in DNA: TGTGCCAGCAGTTTTCGACAGGGCGGTCAGCCCCAGCATTTT.

This sequence joins TRBV27 and TRBJ1-1; D remains ambiguous. The CDR3 contains 14 residues. Germline V gives CDR1 MNHEY, CDR2 SMNVEV (reference sequence). V lost 2 bases, J lost 0 bases, and 7 bases lay in between. The CDR3 DNA reads as TGTGCCAGCAGTTTAAACAGCATGAACACTGAAGCTTTCTTT. Encoded protein: CASSLNSMNTEAFF.

This clone has just one count. The chain couples TRBV7-3 to TRBJ2-6; D is unresolved. V was cut by 5 bases and J by 0 bases, with 8 bases left in between. The CDR3 has 15 residues. The germline CDR1 and CDR2 sequences are SGHTA and FQGTGA. CDR3 in DNA: TGTGCCAGCAGCCTAATCTTCTCTGGGGCCAACGTCCTGACTTTC. It codes for CASSLIFSGANVLTF.

The rearrangement links TRBV5-1 to TRBJ1-3; TRBD1 matches at 7 bases. J gave up 1 base and V 3 bases, and 7 bases lay outside the gene matches. Germline CDR1 SGHRS, CDR2 YFSETQ. CDR3 length: 16 residues. The CDR3 here is CASSSTGQESGNTIYF. CDR3 nucleotide sequence: TGCGCCAGCAGCTCGACAGGGCAGGAGTCTGGAAACACCATATATTTT.

This clone has just one count. The chain employs TRBV28 and TRBJ2-1; D unresolved. This CDR3 is built from 16 residues. The V end lost 6 bases, the J end lost 0 bases, and 15 bases lay between the germline ends. Germline CDR1 is MDHEN and CDR2 is SYDVKM. The CDR3 here is CASSSTFTSSYNEQFF. The CDR3, as DNA: TGTGCCAGCAGCTCCACTTTTACGAGCTCCTACAATGAGCAGTTCTTC.

A single count supports this clone. The chain carries TRBV5-6 and TRBJ2-3; TRBD2 matches at 12 bases. V was pared by 3 bases and J by 3 bases, with 8 bases of the junction left unmatched. Per the germline V gene, CDR1 is SGHDT and CDR2 is YYEEEE. The CDR3 spans 17 residues. DNA of the CDR3: TGTGCCAGCAGCTGGAGGACTAGCGGGACGTTAACAGATACGCAGTATTTT. Translated, it gives CASSWRTSGTLTDTQYF.

V gene TRBV6-1 combines with J gene TRBJ1-2, with TRBD1 matching 7 bases. Germline CDR1 and CDR2: MNHNS and SASEGT. The CDR3 runs 13 residues. With 6 bases clipped from V and 2 bases from J, the junction kept 3 bases outside the gene matches. In DNA, the CDR3 is TGTGCCAGCAGAACGACAGGGAACTATGGCTACACCTTC. It translates to CASRTTGNYGYTF.

The rearrangement uses TRBV7-2 and TRBJ2-3, with D perhaps matching TRBD1 (5 bases). CDR1 is SGHTA, CDR2 FQGNSA, per germline. This CDR3 region has 15 residues. With 1 base removed from V and 4 bases from J, the gap between germline ends came to 12 bases. CDR3 protein: CASSLDPTRADTQYF. The CDR3 DNA reads as TGTGCCAGCAGCTTAGATCCAACCAGGGCAGATACGCAGTATTTT.

The DNA for the CDR3 is TGTGCCAGCGCCAGGGGGATGGAATCCGGAAACACCATATATTTT. It codes for CASARGMESGNTIYF. V and J are TRBV18 and TRBJ1-3; the match to TRBD1 covers 7 bases. V lost 8 bases and J lost 4; bases outside the gene matches: 11. This CDR3 region has 15 residues. Germline loops: CDR1 KGHSH, CDR2 LQKENI.

This clone was detected only once. The rearrangement joins TRBV6-6 to TRBJ1-4, with D perhaps matching TRBD1 (6 bases). The CDR3 has 14 amino acids. Germline CDR1 is MNHNY and CDR2 is SVGAGI (reference sequence). The V gene lost 2 bases and the J gene lost 5 bases, with 9 bases spanning the gap. The CDR3 spells CASSYGQSNEKLFF. CDR3 in DNA: TGTGCCAGCAGTTACGGACAGTCAAATGAAAAACTGTTTTTT.

The V and J genes are TRBV4-3 and TRBJ2-7; D might be TRBD1 (5 bases). V was clipped by 1 base and J by 2 bases, with 9 bases between them. Germline CDR1 and CDR2: LGHNA and YSLEER. The CDR3 extends over 14 amino acids. The CDR3 loop reads CASSQGGSPYEQYF. CDR3 coding DNA: TGCGCCAGCAGCCAAGGGGGCAGCCCCTACGAGCAGTACTTC.

J is TRBJ2-3 and V is TRBV10-3, with 13 positions matching TRBD2. The CDR3 is made up of 17 amino acids. V shed 4 bases and J 3 bases; nucleotides not matched to a gene: 7. From germline, CDR1 is ENHRY and CDR2 SYGVKD. The CDR3, as DNA: TGTGCCATCAGTGGTACTAGCGGGAGGGGGGGAACAGATACGCAGTATTTT. Its protein product is CAISGTSGRGGTDTQYF.

The chain joins TRBV18 to TRBJ2-7, with D possibly matching TRBD1 (5 bases). V was pared by 2 bases and J by 3 bases, with 11 bases between. CDR1 and CDR2 from the germline V gene are KGHSH and LQKENI. The CDR3 sequence is 14 residues long. The CDR3 sequence: CASSPTGTIYEQYF. CDR3 DNA: TGTGCCAGCTCACCAACAGGCACCATCTACGAGCAGTACTTC.

This clone was detected a few times. This chain's CDR3 is CASSSPGDGAQPQHF. The CDR3 DNA reads TGTGCCAGCAGTTCCCCCGGGGATGGAGCTCAGCCCCAGCATTTT. The genes are TRBV28 and TRBJ1-5; D is unresolved. V was trimmed by 4 bases and J by 6 bases, leaving 16 bases between them. The CDR3 is 15 residues long. The germline gives CDR1 MDHEN, CDR2 SYDVKM.

The J gene is TRBJ1-5, the V gene TRBV4-1; the D is unclear. The CDR3 spans 16 residues. Germline assignment: CDR1 MGHRA and CDR2 YSYEKL. V was pared by 0 bases and J by 5 bases, with 14 bases between. CDR3 coding DNA: TGCGCCAGCAGCCAAGATAGGAGAAGTCTTGATCAGCCCCAGCATTTT. The encoded protein is CASSQDRRSLDQPQHF.

This sequence joins TRBV5-1 and TRBJ2-1; 7 bases agree with TRBD2. The germline V gene has CDR1 SGHRS and CDR2 YFSETQ. Germline trimming cut 3 bases from V and 1 base from J; bases unmatched to any gene: 4. The CDR3 covers 15 residues. CDR3 in amino acids: CASSSAGESYNEQFF. In DNA form, the CDR3 reads TGCGCCAGCAGCTCGGCGGGAGAGTCCTACAATGAGCAGTTCTTC.

The chain uses TRBV5-1 and TRBJ2-5; no clear D. V was trimmed by 4 bases and J by 2 bases, leaving 12 bases between them. In germline, CDR1 is SGHRS, CDR2 YFSETQ. This CDR3 has 14 amino acids. Here the CDR3 DNA reads TGCGCCAGCAGCGTTGGGCAGCTTCAAGAGACCCAGTACTTC. Its protein product is CASSVGQLQETQYF.

This clone was seen a few times. The gene calls are TRBV5-1 and TRBJ2-1, with unresolved D. The CDR3 loop spans 13 amino acids. V lost 3 bases and J 6 bases, leaving 10 bases between the germline ends. CDR1 is SGHRS, CDR2 YFSETQ, per germline. The CDR3 sequence is CASSSAPSNEQFF. As DNA, the CDR3 is TGCGCCAGCAGCTCGGCCCCTAGCAATGAGCAGTTCTTC.